This TCR beta chain was captured by sequencing in a study of early T cells in non-severe SARS-CoV-2 infection. Study in general: Sequenced material consisted of bulk RNA (from unsorted whole blood), and chains were unpaired. General study points: VDJdb matching, biased toward anti-spike CD8 responses, missed private and CD4 specificities.

This clonotype was recorded many times. Its specificity is unknown. V dropped 2 bases and J dropped 5 bases, with 13 bases sitting between them. Looked up from germline, CDR1 is MNHNY and CDR2 is SVGAGI (reference sequence). The CDR3 spans 15 residues. The protocol attached unique molecular identifiers to individual cDNA molecules. TCRdb re-analysed the 5' RACE reads in MiXCR, keeping a single row per CDR3 protein. The repertoire holds 70,000 or so distinct CDR3 sequences, with roughly 11% as singletons. The rearrangement uses TRBV6-6 and TRBJ2-1, with D perhaps matching TRBD2 (5 bases). Sequenced input: whole blood. The TCR was taken from an adult who was a healthcare worker with PCR-confirmed SARS-CoV-2 infection or an uninfected control (not recorded which). CDR3 sequence reads: CASSYPLGPDNEQFF. In DNA form, the CDR3 reads TGTGCCAGCAGTTACCCACTAGGGCCAGACAATGAGCAGTTCTTC.